These 20 T cell receptor beta chains were sequenced from one sample in a study of cytomegalovirus exposure and HLA in healthy donors. In the PCR, 60 Vbeta and 13 Jbeta primers were used. Generated by immunoSEQ multiplex PCR, the TCRdb table keeps only in-frame clones and is missing some. The sample holds 110,000 or so clones; roughly two thirds are singletons and the top ten take roughly 8.3%. What was sequenced was PBMCs. The receptors stem from a man in his late teens or twenties in good health and CMV-seropositive.

A few counts support this clone. The chain is built from TRBV4-1 and TRBJ1-5; D gene uncertain. Trimming took 3 bases from V and 4 from J, leaving 10 bases between them. Germline CDR1 MGHRA, CDR2 YSYEKL. This CDR3 is built from 14 residues. CDR3 DNA: TGCGCCAGCAGCCAGATTCCAGGTAATCAGCCCCAGCATTTT. It specifies CASSQIPGNQPQHF.

This clone was seen a handful of times. The V call is TRBV7-9, the J call TRBJ1-1; D ambiguous. V was trimmed by 3 bases and J by 8 bases, leaving 13 bases between them. This CDR3 comprises 13 residues. CDR1 and CDR2 (germline): SEHNR, FQNEAQ (reference sequence). CDR3 protein: CASSFPFGREAFF. The CDR3 nucleotides read TGTGCCAGCAGCTTCCCTTTTGGCAGGGAAGCTTTCTTT.

The chain links TRBV28 to TRBJ1-5; D is possibly TRBD1 (5 bases). Germline values: CDR1 MDHEN, CDR2 SYDVKM. This CDR3 has 15 residues. The V gene lost 4 bases and the J gene lost 5 bases, with 15 bases spanning the gap. CDR3 DNA sequence: TGTGCCAGCAGTTCCCCGACGGGCAGGGATCAGCCCCAGCATTTT. It yields the protein CASSSPTGRDQPQHF.

This chain connects TRBV10-1 to TRBJ1-1, with D hard to call. The length of the CDR3 is 14 residues. Per the germline V gene, CDR1 is WNHNN and CDR2 is SYGVQD (reference sequence). Trimming stripped 2 bases from V and 1 base from J, with 8 bases between. The CDR3 bases are TGCGCCAGCAGTGAGACGCGGGAGAACACTGAAGCTTTCTTT. The encoded protein is CASSETRENTEAFF.

The chain couples TRBV5-1 to TRBJ2-5; 9 bases fit TRBD2. Germline CDR1 reads SGHRS; CDR2 reads YFSETQ. Trimming cost V 0 bases and J 3 bases; bases outside gene matches: 6. CDR3 size: 16 residues. The CDR3 loop reads CASSLVLAGLEETQYF. The DNA for the CDR3 is TGCGCCAGCAGCTTGGTACTAGCGGGCCTCGAAGAGACCCAGTACTTC.

This clone was seen only once. The chain joins TRBV7-9 to TRBJ1-5; possible D gene TRBD1, 5 bases. CDR3 length equals 14 residues. Germline V gene sequence: CDR1 SEHNR, CDR2 FQNEAQ (reference sequence). The V and J ends lost 5 bases and 5 bases respectively, with 13 bases between them. The CDR3 coding sequence is TGTGCCAGCAGCCTAAGTCCGGGGGATCAGCCCCAGCATTTT. As protein: CASSLSPGDQPQHF.

The chain has TRBV28 and TRBJ1-2, with a weak D call TRBD1 (5 bases). Trimming removed 5 bases from V and 7 bases from J, with 17 bases in between. CDR1 is MDHEN, CDR2 SYDVKM, per germline. The CDR3 is made up of 14 amino acids. The CDR3 loop is CASSPTRRVGGYTF. The DNA for the CDR3 is TGTGCCAGCAGTCCTACGCGCAGGGTGGGTGGCTACACCTTC.

The chain has TRBV5-1 and TRBJ1-4; D remains ambiguous. CDR3 length: 15 amino acids. V was trimmed by 3 bases and J by 0 bases, leaving 9 bases between them. Germline V CDR1 and CDR2: SGHRS, YFSETQ. The CDR3 DNA reads TGCGCCAGCAGCTCTGACACCCCAACTAATGAAAAACTGTTTTTT. This encodes CASSSDTPTNEKLFF.

This chain uses TRBV2 with TRBJ1-6; D call uncertain. Per the germline V gene, CDR1 is SNHLY and CDR2 is FYNNEI. V was trimmed by 3 bases and J by 10 bases, leaving 13 bases between them. The CDR3 totals 14 residues. For the CDR3, the DNA is TGTGCCAGCAGTGATTCCGGGGAGGGATCACCCCTCCACTTT. Translation: CASSDSGEGSPLHF.

This clone was counted only a few times. The chain employs TRBV5-6 and TRBJ2-1, with a possible D match to TRBD2 (6 bases). The V gene lost 0 bases and the J gene lost 5 bases, with 18 bases spanning the gap. Germline CDR1 reads SGHDT; CDR2 reads YYEEEE. CDR3 size: 17 residues. CDR3 coding DNA: TGTGCCAGCAGCTTGGGCGCAGGGAGGTTGGGGGACAATGAGCAGTTCTTC. It specifies CASSLGAGRLGDNEQFF.

This chain connects TRBV18 to TRBJ2-3; D remains ambiguous. The V end was cut by 4 bases, the J end by 6 bases, with 11 bases between. This CDR3 is built from 13 residues. Germline lookup yields CDR1 KGHSH and CDR2 LQKENI. CDR3 in amino acids: CASSLPFADTQYF. The DNA for the CDR3 is TGTGCCAGCTCACTCCCTTTTGCGGATACGCAGTATTTT.

The chain links TRBV7-9 to TRBJ2-1; a weak D match, TRBD1 (6 bases). Germline lookup yields CDR1 SEHNR and CDR2 FQNEAQ (reference sequence). The ends were cut back, 5 bases at V and 7 bases at J, with 9 bases in the middle. CDR3 length equals 12 residues. The CDR3 region has the DNA TGTGCCAGCAGCCCAGGGGTAAATGAGCAGTTCTTC. This codes for CASSPGVNEQFF.

This clone appeared once. The genes are TRBV28 and TRBJ2-5, with TRBD2 identical over 11 bases. Germline V CDR1 and CDR2: MDHEN, SYDVKM. This CDR3 has 16 amino acids. With V trimmed by 5 bases and J by 2 bases, 7 bases remained unmatched. The CDR3, as DNA: TGTGCCAGCAGTCTAGGGACTAGCGGAACACAAGAGACCCAGTACTTC. This encodes CASSLGTSGTQETQYF. Variable domain in full (rest from reference TRBV28 and TRBJ2-5): DVKVTQSSRYLVKRTGEKVFLECVQDMDHENMFWYRQDPGLGLRLIYFSYDVKMKEKGDIPEGYSVSREKKERFSLILESASTNQTSMYLCASSLGTSGTQETQYFGPGTRLLVL.

The sample holds one count of this clone. The gene calls are TRBV6-4 and TRBJ1-6; D not certain. The CDR3 totals 10 residues. CDR1 is MRHNA and CDR2 is SNTAGT in the germline V gene. Trimming pared 8 bases from V and 9 bases from J, leaving 5 bases between. CDR3 loop: CASSGSPLHF. The CDR3 DNA sequence: TGTGCCAGCTCAGGTTCACCCCTCCACTTT.

This sequence joins TRBV29-1 and TRBJ2-3; 7 nucleotides match TRBD1. The CDR3 runs 14 residues. CDR1 and CDR2 from the germline V gene are SQVTM and ANQGSEA. J was trimmed by 1 base and V by 5 bases; bases with no gene match: 6. As DNA, the CDR3 is TGCAGCGTTTTAGGGGGCGCGGGCACAGATACGCAGTATTTT. Translating gives CSVLGGAGTDTQYF.

The gene calls are TRBV6-1 and TRBJ2-7; 10 bases are shared with TRBD1. CDR1 MNHNS and CDR2 SASEGT come from the germline V gene. This CDR3 spans 15 amino acids. V shed 4 bases and J 2 bases; nucleotides not matched to a gene: 5. CDR3 region: CASSAGTGATYEQYV. CDR3 coding DNA: TGTGCCAGCAGTGCTGGGACAGGGGCTACCTACGAGCAGTACGTC.

The chain joins TRBV2 to TRBJ2-5; D unresolved. CDR3 length equals 13 residues. V was clipped by 4 bases and J by 2 bases, with 8 bases between them. Germline V gene sequence: CDR1 SNHLY, CDR2 FYNNEI. CDR3 protein: CASSGVRQETQYF. CDR3 coding DNA: TGTGCCAGCAGTGGTGTCAGGCAAGAGACCCAGTACTTC.

This chain connects TRBV6-4 to TRBJ2-1; 9 positions match TRBD2. Looked up from germline, CDR1 is MRHNA and CDR2 is SNTAGT. Germline trimming cut 2 bases from V and 4 bases from J; bases unmatched to any gene: 0. This CDR3 contains 14 residues. The CDR3 is CASSDAGGYNEQFF. DNA for the CDR3: TGTGCCAGCAGTGACGCGGGGGGGTACAATGAGCAGTTCTTC.

The chain couples TRBV23-1 to TRBJ1-5; D not resolved. TRBV23-1 is annotated as an ORF whose role is uncertain. V lost 11 bases to trimming and J lost 0 bases, with 14 bases between them. CDR3 size: 14 residues. The CDR3 DNA sequence: TGCGCCGGCACACGGGGTTCTAGCAATCAGCCCCAGCATTTT. It yields the protein CAGTRGSSNQPQHF.

This clone was recorded a few times. The chain links TRBV5-4 to TRBJ2-7, with TRBD1 matching 7 bases. The CDR3 is 13 amino acids. In germline, CDR1 is SGHNT, CDR2 YYREEE (reference sequence). V was clipped by 4 bases and J by 5 bases; unmatched bases: 6. The DNA for the CDR3 is TGTGCCAGCAGCCCGGGGACAGCCAACGAGCAGTACTTC. It is translated as CASSPGTANEQYF.